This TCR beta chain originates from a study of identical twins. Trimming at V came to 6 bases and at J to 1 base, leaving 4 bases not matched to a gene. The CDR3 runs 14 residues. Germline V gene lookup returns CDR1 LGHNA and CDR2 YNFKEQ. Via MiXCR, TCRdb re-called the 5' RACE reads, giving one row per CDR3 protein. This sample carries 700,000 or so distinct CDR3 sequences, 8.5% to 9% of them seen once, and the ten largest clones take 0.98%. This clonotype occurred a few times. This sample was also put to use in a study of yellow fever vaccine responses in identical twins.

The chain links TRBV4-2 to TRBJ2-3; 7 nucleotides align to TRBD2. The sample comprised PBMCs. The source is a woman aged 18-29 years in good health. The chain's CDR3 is CASRRESGTDTQYF. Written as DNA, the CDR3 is TGTGCCAGCAGGCGGGAGTCGGGCACAGATACGCAGTATTTT.